This TCR beta chain was captured in a study of blood T cell repertoires in COVID-19 (dated by TCRdb to 2020 to 2021). Some background on the complete study: Collaborator samples came from the United States, Italy and Spain and covered acute and convalescent phases of COVID-19. A de-identified subject ID, COVID-19 status, age in years and sex were almost always included in the sample metadata. The repertoires were released in a freely available public database intended as a resource for research on the immune response to SARS-CoV-2. The samples were drawn from the first 160 participants of the ongoing ImmuneRACE study and from about 1,200 subjects provided by 6 global collaborators. Deeply sampled blood TCRbeta repertoires from subjects exposed to, actively infected with, or recovered from COVID-19 were included in the dataset. Where available, HLA class I and class II types were obtained from metadata supplied by the sample provider rather than from assay-based typing. The material from the prospective study consisted of cDNA or gDNA derived from T cells, B-cell-depleted T cells, or PBMCs. The paper's findings and limits, for the study overall: How much clinical and demographic metadata was included differed by source and by participant, and the metadata was provided uncurated.

TCRbeta CDR3 regions were amplified from genomic DNA by means of the immunoSEQ Assay, a bias-controlled multiplex PCR. The authors processed their data as follows. Nucleated cell counts per sample were estimated from amplification of reference gene primers within the assay. To quantify the absolute abundance of each unique TCRbeta CDR3 rearrangement, sequence reads were collapsed and filtered. Productive Simpson clonality was computed per sample as the square root of Simpson's diversity index over productive rearrangements. This immuneACCESS table, as held by TCRdb, lists in-frame sequences with V and J called but not all clones. Of the missing ones, under half trace to an unresolved V gene in checked studies; the others have no known cause. The V and J calls and clone size come from that table; D and trimming were worked out from the DNA. The sample has fewer than 250,000 clones on record, over 80% of them singletons. The ten largest clonotypes hold about 2.5% of the sample.

Points on this clone: Its antigen remains unidentified. Per-base quality was not reported, and no clone a single base away is much larger than it.

The CDR3 goes from the cysteine to the phenylalanine over 14 residues. Only the CDR3 portion is preserved as DNA: 42 bases, with reading frame beginning at the first base. V is shortened by 8 bases, J by 5 bases, and the region joining them spans 18 bases. Reading the germline V gene gives CDR1 MNHEY and CDR2 SVGAGI. Participants in the prospective study were aged roughly 18 to 100 years, lived in under 30 United States geographic areas, and enrolled through a virtual design. In the prospective study, cohorts were assigned on the basis of participant-reported clinical history obtained from a screening survey and a study questionnaire. Each participant in the prospective study had whole blood, serum and a nasopharyngeal or oropharyngeal swab collected by mobile phlebotomists. Participants in the prospective study had the option to provide additional blood draws and questionnaires over a roughly 2-month period. Before DNA extraction, blood samples from the prospective study were shipped at room temperature or frozen.

Sequencing was performed on PBMCs or T cells enriched from blood (not recorded which). The TCR sequence derives from a woman in her twenties or thirties with acute COVID-19. The rearranged segments are TRBV6-5 and TRBJ2-5; matching of 6 bases hints at TRBD1 as the D gene. The encoded CDR3 is CASGLTGIGETQYF. The sequence in DNA is TGTGCCAGCGGTTTAACAGGGATCGGGGAGACCCAGTACTTC.